A selection of T cell receptor beta chains follows, all from one sample in a study of blood T cell repertoires in COVID-19. The protocol was immunoSEQ multiplex PCR, while the TCRdb copy is restricted to in-frame clones and leaves out a portion. The sample contains around 280,000 clones, 70% to 90% of which appear only once. Sequencing used peripheral blood. Receptors originate from a woman younger than 45 who had recovered from COVID-19. Both conserved end residues are part of each CDR3. D genes are given only for firm matches. Size values are once, few and many counts, or a class for expanded clones, and some rows have none.

v_gene,abundance,j_gene,d_gene,CDR3aa,CDR3nt
TRBV10-1,NA,TRBJ1-1,TRBD1,CASSDMDRAEAFF,TGCGCCAGCAGTGATATGGACAGGGCTGAAGCTTTCTTT
TRBV4-2,NA,TRBJ2-3,TRBD1,CASSEPGQGTDTQYF,TGTGCCAGCAGCGAGCCGGGACAGGGAACAGATACGCAGTATTTT
TRBV5-1,NA,TRBJ2-5,NA,CASSLSQYQETQYF,TGCGCCAGCAGCTTGAGTCAGTACCAAGAGACCCAGTACTTC
TRBV6-6,NA,TRBJ1-3,NA,CASSGRDSGNTIYF,TGTGCCAGCAGCGGACGGGACTCTGGAAACACCATATATTTT
TRBV6-5,NA,TRBJ1-2,NA,CASTTTTGSTYGYTF,TGTGCCAGCACCACCACGACAGGTTCGACCTATGGCTACACCTTC
TRBV5-4,NA,TRBJ2-3,NA,CASSLELVMDTQYF,TGTGCCAGCAGCTTGGAGCTAGTCATGGATACGCAGTATTTT
TRBV27,NA,TRBJ1-5,TRBD1,CASTPTGDDQPQHF,TGTGCCAGCACCCCGACAGGGGACGATCAGCCCCAGCATTTT
TRBV5-4,NA,TRBJ1-5,NA,CASSLGGNGNQPQHF,TGTGCCAGCAGCTTGGGAGGGAACGGCAATCAGCCCCAGCATTTT
TRBV5-1,NA,TRBJ1-1,TRBD1,CASSLVGTANTEAFF,TGCGCCAGCAGCTTGGTCGGGACAGCCAACACTGAAGCTTTCTTT
TRBV3-1/TRBV3-2,NA,TRBJ2-4,TRBD1,CASSQGYQGANIQYF,TGTGCCAGCAGCCAAGGTTACCAGGGGGCAAACATTCAGTACTTC
TRBV18,NA,TRBJ2-4,TRBD1,CASSPATGGHNIQYF,TGTGCCAGCTCACCAGCAACAGGGGGGCACAACATTCAGTACTTC
TRBV18,NA,TRBJ2-7,NA,CASSPTAGAGHEQYF,TGTGCCAGCTCACCGACCGCAGGGGCGGGCCACGAGCAGTACTTC
TRBV9,NA,TRBJ1-3,NA,CASSVTGSSGNTIYF,TGTGCCAGCAGCGTTACAGGGTCTTCTGGAAACACCATATATTTT
TRBV6-5,NA,TRBJ2-7,NA,CASGAGYEQYF,TGTGCCAGCGGGGCCGGGTACGAGCAGTACTTC
TRBV5-1,NA,TRBJ1-5,NA,CASSPPTGTFYKRKCQPQHF,TGCGCCAGCAGCCCGCCGACAGGAACTTTCTACAAAAGGAAGTGCCAGCCCCAGCATTTT
TRBV29-1,NA,TRBJ1-4,TRBD1,CSAGQGGEKLFF,TGCAGCGCGGGACAGGGTGGTGAAAAACTGTTTTTT
TRBV28,NA,TRBJ2-1,TRBD2,CASSLILAGGGEQFF,TGTGCCAGCAGTTTGATACTAGCGGGAGGGGGGGAGCAGTTCTTC
TRBV7-3,NA,TRBJ2-1,TRBD1,CASSLMGTGLDEQFF,TGTGCCAGCAGCTTAATGGGGACAGGGCTGGATGAGCAGTTCTTC
TRBV18,NA,TRBJ1-2,NA,CASSPSQGGPYGYTF,TGTGCCAGCTCACCGAGCCAGGGAGGGCCATATGGCTACACCTTC
TRBV2,NA,TRBJ2-5,TRBD2,CASGVERGVGETQYF,TGTGCCAGCGGGGTCGAGCGGGGGGTAGGAGAGACCCAGTACTTC
TRBV7-6,many,TRBJ2-2,TRBD2,CASSLVLAGGTNTGELFF,TGTGCCAGCAGCTTAGTTTTAGCGGGGGGTACGAACACCGGGGAGCTGTTTTTT
TRBV5-8,NA,TRBJ1-2,NA,CASSLNRQAHYGYTF,TGTGCCAGCAGCTTGAATCGCCAGGCCCACTATGGCTACACCTTC
TRBV11-2,few,TRBJ1-5,NA,CASSLQGFNQPQHF,TGTGCCAGCAGCTTACAGGGTTTCAATCAGCCCCAGCATTTT
TRBV7-9,NA,TRBJ1-6,NA,CASSLVQFNSPLHF,TGTGCCAGCAGCTTAGTGCAGTTTAATTCACCCCTCCACTTT
TRBV10-3,NA,TRBJ2-3,TRBD2,CAISESTSGIGTDTQYF,TGTGCCATCAGTGAGTCGACTAGCGGGATTGGGACAGATACGCAGTATTTT
TRBV7-2,few,TRBJ1-5,NA,CASSFQGSQPQHF,TGTGCCAGCAGCTTCCAGGGTAGTCAGCCCCAGCATTTT
TRBV5-1,few,TRBJ1-1,NA,CASSLRGNTEAFF,TGCGCCAGCAGCTTAAGGGGCAACACTGAAGCTTTCTTT
TRBV10-3,NA,TRBJ2-2,TRBD1,CAIGAGGNSNTGELFF,TGTGCCATCGGGGCAGGGGGTAATTCGAACACCGGGGAGCTGTTTTTT
TRBV5-1,few,TRBJ1-2,TRBD1,CASTTGGAGDGYTF,TGCGCCAGTACGACAGGGGGCGCTGGCGATGGCTACACCTTC
TRBV7-6,NA,TRBJ2-3,NA,CASSYPRDSPGLGTDTQYF,TGTGCCAGCAGCTACCCCCGGGACTCCCCAGGTCTGGGCACAGATACGCAGTATTTT
TRBV28,NA,TRBJ1-5,NA,CASTAGVRQPQHF,TGTGCCAGCACCGCGGGAGTCCGACAGCCCCAGCATTTT
TRBV5-4,NA,TRBJ2-2,TRBD1,CASSLAGTVNTGELFF,TGTGCCAGCAGCTTGGCCGGGACAGTGAACACCGGGGAGCTGTTTTTT
TRBV29-1,NA,TRBJ2-1,TRBD2,CSVESGRAYNEQFF,TGCAGCGTTGAGTCCGGGAGGGCCTACAATGAGCAGTTCTTC
TRBV6-2/TRBV6-3,NA,TRBJ2-5,TRBD2,CASSYFPVAGDGETQYF,TGTGCCAGCAGTTACTTTCCCGTAGCGGGAGACGGGGAGACCCAGTACTTC
TRBV27,NA,TRBJ1-2,TRBD1,CASSFGTGFDGYTF,TGTGCCAGCAGTTTTGGGACAGGGTTTGATGGCTACACCTTC
TRBV6-5,once,TRBJ1-2,NA,CASSYDRELYGYTF,TGTGCCAGCAGTTACGATCGAGAGCTCTATGGCTACACCTTC
TRBV28,NA,TRBJ2-7,NA,CASSPTRTGEQYF,TGTGCCAGCAGTCCGACCAGAACGGGGGAGCAGTACTTC
TRBV2,NA,TRBJ1-1,NA,CASSEGEGTEAFF,TGTGCCAGCAGTGAAGGGGAGGGCACTGAAGCTTTCTTT
TRBV18,NA,TRBJ1-5,NA,CASSPSAGNQPQHF,TGTGCCAGCTCACCATCTGCGGGAAATCAGCCCCAGCATTTT
TRBV12-3/TRBV12-4,NA,TRBJ1-4,NA,CASTQTGQLRF,TGTGCCAGCACCCAAACGGGACAATTGCGTTTT
TRBV5-5,NA,TRBJ2-7,NA,CASSWARGSYEQYF,TGTGCCAGCAGCTGGGCCAGGGGATCCTACGAGCAGTACTTC
TRBV5-6,NA,TRBJ2-7,TRBD1,CASTGGQEEQYF,TGTGCCAGCACCGGTGGACAGGAAGAGCAGTACTTC
TRBV10-3,NA,TRBJ2-7,NA,CAISGPGYEQYF,TGTGCCATCAGCGGCCCAGGCTACGAGCAGTACTTC
TRBV5-1,NA,TRBJ1-1,TRBD1,CASSLRQGWGANTEAFF,TGCGCCAGCAGCTTAAGACAGGGGTGGGGAGCGAACACTGAAGCTTTCTTT
TRBV29-1,NA,TRBJ2-5,NA,CSAGGQQETQYF,TGCAGCGCCGGGGGACAGCAAGAGACCCAGTACTTC
TRBV28,NA,TRBJ2-7,NA,CASSFGYEQYF,TGTGCCAGCAGTTTCGGGTACGAGCAGTACTTC
TRBV1,NA,TRBJ1-2,NA,CTSSQEIPEGAHGYTF,TGCACCAGCAGCCAAGAGATACCTGAGGGAGCCCATGGCTACACCTTC
TRBV19,NA,TRBJ2-3,TRBD1,CASSDRVPDTQYF,TGTGCCAGTAGCGACAGGGTTCCAGATACGCAGTATTTT
TRBV14,NA,TRBJ2-2,NA,CASSEQRGTGELFF,TGTGCCAGCAGCGAACAGAGGGGGACCGGGGAGCTGTTTTTT